This TCR beta chain was captured by sequencing in a study of blood T cell repertoires in COVID-19. The V and J ends lost 0 bases and 6 bases respectively, with 9 bases between them. The CDR3 runs 14 residues. The germline V gene encodes CDR1 SGHRS and CDR2 YFSETQ. TCRdb keeps only in-frame clones here, not all; method: immunoSEQ multiplex PCR. The sample shows about 220,000 clones, more than 75% of them seen only once. The sequenced sample consisted of peripheral blood. This sequence originates from a man aged 35 to 55 with active or convalescent COVID-19. The chain is built from TRBV5-1 and TRBJ2-2; D is unresolved. This CDR3 reads CASSLASGAGELFF. The CDR3 DNA is TGCGCCAGCAGCTTGGCCTCAGGTGCCGGGGAGCTGTTTTTT.